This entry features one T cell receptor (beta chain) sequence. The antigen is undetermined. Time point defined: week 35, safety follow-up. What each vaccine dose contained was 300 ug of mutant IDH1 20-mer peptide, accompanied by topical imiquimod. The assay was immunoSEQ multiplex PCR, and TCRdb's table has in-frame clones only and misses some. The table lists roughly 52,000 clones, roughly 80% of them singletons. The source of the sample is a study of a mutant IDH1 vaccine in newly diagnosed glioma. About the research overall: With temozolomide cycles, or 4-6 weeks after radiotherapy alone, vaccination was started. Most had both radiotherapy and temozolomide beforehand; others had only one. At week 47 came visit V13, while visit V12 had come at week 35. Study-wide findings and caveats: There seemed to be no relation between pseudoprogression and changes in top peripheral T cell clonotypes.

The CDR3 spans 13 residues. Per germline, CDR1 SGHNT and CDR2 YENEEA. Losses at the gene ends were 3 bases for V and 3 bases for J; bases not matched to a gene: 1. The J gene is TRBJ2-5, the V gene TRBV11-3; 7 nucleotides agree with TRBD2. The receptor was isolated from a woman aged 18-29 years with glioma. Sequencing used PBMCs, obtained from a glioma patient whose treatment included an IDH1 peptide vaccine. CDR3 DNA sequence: TGTGCCAGCAGCTTTCTAGCGGAAGAGACCCAGTACTTC. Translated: CASSFLAEETQYF.